Following are 26 T cell receptor beta chains from one sample sequenced in a study of blood T cells in healthy people across ages. Sample-barcoded 5' priming and a J-beta primer mix drove a second PCR of about 6 to 12 cycles. From the 5' RACE reads, TCRdb called clonotypes with MiXCR, one entry per CDR3 protein. There are more than 650,000 distinct CDR3 sequences in the sample; roughly 53% occur only once, and approximately 40% lies in the top ten. Sequencing input: blood. Source of these receptors: a man aged 80 or over in good health.

J is TRBJ1-6 and V is TRBV18; possibly TRBD1 for D (6 bases). Germline V gene lookup returns CDR1 KGHSH and CDR2 LQKENI. The CDR3 totals 15 residues. Trimming took 0 bases from V and 7 from J, leaving 10 bases between them. The CDR3, as DNA: TGTGCCAGCTCACCACCGCAGGGGAGGAATTCACCCCTCCACTTT. It codes for CASSPPQGRNSPLHF.

The V and J genes are TRBV6-1 and TRBJ1-1, with D maybe TRBD1 (6 bases). The CDR3 loop spans 13 amino acids. Trimming took off 4 bases at V and 3 bases at J, with 9 bases between the two ends. Germline CDR1 is MNHNS and CDR2 is SASEGT. CDR3 nucleotides: TGTGCCAGCAGTGCCAAGGGGGACACTGAAGCTTTCTTT. This gives the protein CASSAKGDTEAFF.

The rearrangement joins TRBV7-3 to TRBJ2-5, with 7 bases fitting TRBD2. V was pared by 5 bases and J by 11 bases, with 14 bases of the junction left unmatched. The germline gives CDR1 SGHTA, CDR2 FQGTGA. The CDR3 spans 14 residues. The CDR3 loop is CASSPWEGYNEQYF. In DNA form, the CDR3 reads TGTGCCAGCAGCCCGTGGGAGGGCTACAATGAGCAGTACTTC. Full variable domain (remainder filled in from reference TRBV7-3 and TRBJ2-5): GAGVSQTPSNKVTEKGKYVELRCDPISGHTALYWYRQSLGQGPEFLIYFQGTGAADDSGLPNDRFFAVRPEGSVSTLKIQRTERGDSAVYLCASSPWEGYNEQYFGPGTRLLVL.

The chain combines TRBV7-2 with TRBJ2-7, with 10 bases matching TRBD2. Trimming took 5 bases from V and 7 from J; bases not matched to a gene: 20. Germline CDR1 is SGHTA and CDR2 is FQGNSA. This CDR3 region has 18 residues. Here the CDR3 DNA reads TGTGCCAGCAGCATTACGATTCGACTAGCGGGCACCACGGGGGAGCAGTACTTC. Translating gives CASSITIRLAGTTGEQYF. The complete variable domain, with remaining parts taken from reference TRBV7-2 and TRBJ2-7, reads GAGVSQSPSNKVTEKGKDVELRCDPISGHTALYWYRQSLGQGLEFLIYFQGNSAPDKSGLPSDRFSAERTGGSVSTLTIQRTQQEDSAVYLCASSITIRLAGTTGEQYFGPGTRLTVT.

The CDR3 nucleotides read TGTGCCAGCAGCTTGGGCATGTCAGTGCAAAACATTCAGTACTTC. This gives the protein CASSLGMSVQNIQYF. J is TRBJ2-4 and V is TRBV5-6; D unclear. The CDR3 consists of 15 residues. The germline V gene encodes CDR1 SGHDT and CDR2 YYEEEE. With 0 bases removed from V and 5 bases from J, the gap between germline ends came to 12 bases.

This chain connects TRBV2 to TRBJ1-6; 7 bases match TRBD1. Germline lookup yields CDR1 SNHLY and CDR2 FYNNEI. The V and J ends lost 5 bases and 7 bases, in that order; junction bases with no gene match: 11. The CDR3 runs to 16 residues. The CDR3 sequence: CASSFRQGMGNSPLHF. As DNA, the CDR3 is TGTGCCAGCAGTTTCCGACAGGGAATGGGCAATTCACCCCTCCACTTT.

The CDR3 bases are TGTGCCAGCAGTTCCGGCGGTCTCGAGCAGTACTTC. Translation gives CASSSGGLEQYF. The rearrangement links TRBV7-9 to TRBJ2-7; D is uncertain. Trimming removed 6 bases from V and 6 bases from J, with 12 bases in between. The V gene's germline CDR1 is SEHNR and CDR2 FQNEAQ (reference sequence). This CDR3 has 12 amino acids.

The chain is built from TRBV27 and TRBJ2-6; the D gene is possibly TRBD2 (5 bases). Germline CDR1 MNHEY, CDR2 SMNVEV (reference sequence). CDR3 length: 17 residues. Trimming left V 6 bases short and J 0 bases short, with 15 bases between. The CDR3 protein is CASRPAGGTSGANVLTF. DNA for the CDR3: TGTGCCAGCAGGCCGGCCGGAGGAACCTCTGGGGCCAACGTCCTGACTTTC.

The chain uses TRBV12-3 or TRBV12-4 and TRBJ1-1; D perhaps matches TRBD1 (5 bases). This CDR3 is built from 13 residues. Trimming removed 5 bases at V and 1 base at J, with 8 bases between. CDR3 coding DNA: TGTGCCAGCAGTACTGACAGGAACACTGAAGCTTTCTTT. Translation gives CASSTDRNTEAFF.

This clonotype was picked up many times. CDR3 coding DNA: TGTGCCAGCTCAGGACAGGGCTACGAGCAGTACTTC. As protein: CASSGQGYEQYF. V gene TRBV2 combines with J gene TRBJ2-7; TRBD1 aligns across 8 bases. V lost 8 bases to trimming and J lost 3 bases; unmatched junction nucleotides: 3. Germline-derived CDR1 and CDR2 are SNHLY and FYNNEI. This CDR3 region has 12 residues. Together with reference TRBV2 and TRBJ2-7, the CDR3 gives the full variable domain: EPEVTQTPSHQVTQMGQEVILRCVPISNHLYFYWYRQILGQKVEFLVSFYNNEISEKSEIFDDQFSVERPDGSNFTLKIRSTKLEDSAMYFCASSGQGYEQYFGPGTRLTVT.

The chain couples TRBV9 to TRBJ2-1; the D is unclear. With 4 bases removed from V and 4 bases from J, the gap between germline ends came to 12 bases. Germline loops: CDR1 SGDLS, CDR2 YYNGEE. This CDR3 is built from 14 residues. The CDR3 DNA reads as TGTGCCAGCAGCACCCCTGTGAAATACAATGAGCAGTTCTTC. Its translation: CASSTPVKYNEQFF.

This chain connects TRBV7-6 to TRBJ2-4; D may be TRBD1 (6 bases). This CDR3 has 14 amino acids. The V and J ends lost 7 bases and 7 bases respectively, with 17 bases between them. CDR1 and CDR2 (germline): SGHVS, FNYEAQ. The CDR3 coding sequence is TGTGCCAGCACCCCCCAGGGGTCTTTGAACATTCAGTACTTC. This translates into CASTPQGSLNIQYF.

This clonotype was observed a few times. This chain joins TRBV5-1 and TRBJ2-4; D is ambiguous. The end of the DNA aligns better with TRBJ2-7, so the J call may be wrong. Germline V gene sequence: CDR1 SGHRS, CDR2 YFSETQ. The CDR3 loop spans 12 amino acids. In DNA form, the CDR3 reads TGCGCCAGCAGCAATGGCCCCCCCGAGCAGTACTTC. Its protein is CASSNGPPEQYF.

The rearrangement joins TRBV18 to TRBJ1-2; D gene ambiguous. Per the germline V gene, CDR1 is KGHSH and CDR2 is LQKENI. CDR3 length: 14 residues. Trimming cost V 3 bases and J 4 bases, with 12 bases left between them. CDR3: CASSPTPAGYGYTF. As DNA, the CDR3 is TGTGCCAGCTCACCGACCCCGGCGGGCTATGGCTACACCTTC.

The rearrangement links TRBV7-9 to TRBJ1-1; D is possibly TRBD1 (6 bases). V lost 5 bases and J lost 4, with 14 bases in between. Germline-derived CDR1 and CDR2 are SEHNR and FQNEAQ (reference sequence). The CDR3 contains 14 residues. The CDR3 spells CASSQQGGITEAFF. CDR3 sequence (DNA): TGTGCCAGCAGCCAACAAGGGGGAATCACTGAAGCTTTCTTT.

V usage is TRBV4-1 and J usage is TRBJ2-1; perhaps D is TRBD1 or TRBD2 (6 bases each). Trimming removed 0 bases from V and 2 bases from J, with 20 bases in between. CDR1 and CDR2 (germline): MGHRA, YSYEKL. CDR3 size: 19 residues. The CDR3 reads CASSQDRGAGQDPYNEQFF. CDR3 bases: TGCGCCAGCAGCCAAGATCGAGGGGCGGGACAAGACCCCTACAATGAGCAGTTCTTC.

The CDR3 region is CSAARRQIQGSNYGYTF. CDR3 nucleotides: TGCAGTGCCGCTAGACGCCAAATACAGGGGTCTAACTATGGCTACACCTTC. The V gene is TRBV20-1, the J gene TRBJ1-2; 7 bases match TRBD1. V lost 6 bases, J lost 0 bases, and 16 bases stayed unmatched. From germline, CDR1 is DFQATT and CDR2 SNEGSKA (reference sequence). The CDR3 has 17 residues.

V is TRBV9 and J is TRBJ2-2; D is uncertain. The germline V and J ends were trimmed by 3 bases and 8 bases, with 5 bases remaining between them. The V gene's germline CDR1 is SGDLS and CDR2 YYNGEE. This CDR3 has 11 amino acids. The CDR3 protein is CASSASGELFF. CDR3 DNA: TGTGCCAGCAGCGCAAGTGGGGAGCTGTTTTTT.

The genes are TRBV6-1 and TRBJ2-7; D remains ambiguous. Per the germline V gene, CDR1 is MNHNS and CDR2 is SASEGT. The CDR3 has 12 residues. Trimming took 8 bases from V and 7 from J, leaving 15 bases between them. CDR3 coding DNA: TGTGCCAGCGTATCACTTATCAATGAGCAGTACTTC. Translated: CASVSLINEQYF.

This clonotype occurred a few times. The chain has TRBV10-2 and TRBJ1-2; 10 bases map to TRBD1. With V trimmed by 6 bases and J by 0 bases, 1 base remained unmatched. The length of the CDR3 is 14 residues. CDR1 WSHSY and CDR2 SAAADI come from the germline V gene. In nucleotides, the CDR3 is TGCGCCAGCAGAGGACAGGGGGCTAACTATGGCTACACCTTC. It translates to CASRGQGANYGYTF.

The chain links TRBV13 to TRBJ2-7; D gene ambiguous. V shed 3 bases and J shed 3 bases, with 12 bases lying between them. The CDR3 extends over 14 amino acids. Germline CDR1 and CDR2: PRHDT and FYEKMQ (reference sequence). CDR3 sequence (DNA): TGTGCCAGCAGCTTTCTACTCGGAAGCTACGAGCAGTACTTC. It translates to CASSFLLGSYEQYF.

This clonotype was detected a few times. V is TRBV10-3 and J is TRBJ1-2; the match to TRBD1 covers 9 bases. The CDR3 covers 14 residues. From germline, CDR1 is ENHRY and CDR2 SYGVKD. Unmatched junction bases numbered 9, after V lost 11 bases and J lost 2 bases. CDR3 bases: TGTGCCGCACTTAATGACAGGGGGAACTATGGCTACACCTTC. Translation gives CAALNDRGNYGYTF.

This clonotype was detected a few times. This chain joins TRBV6-6 and TRBJ2-7; D possibly corresponds to TRBD2 (6 bases). Looked up from germline, CDR1 is MNHNY and CDR2 is SVGAGI (reference sequence). CDR3 length: 15 amino acids. Trimming took off 6 bases at V and 0 bases at J, with 15 bases between the two ends. The CDR3 is CASRHGAGSSYEQYF. CDR3 nucleotides: TGTGCCAGCAGACATGGAGCGGGTTCCTCCTACGAGCAGTACTTC.

The chain uses TRBV6-2 or TRBV6-3 and TRBJ2-1; 10 nucleotides align to TRBD2. Germline CDR1 reads MNHEY; CDR2 reads SVGEGT. Trimming took 7 bases from V and 6 from J; bases not matched to a gene: 6. CDR3 length: 14 residues. The CDR3 sequence: CASTKAGGSNEQFF. In nucleotides, the CDR3 is TGTGCCAGCACTAAAGCGGGAGGGTCCAATGAGCAGTTCTTC.

The genes are TRBV6-5 and TRBJ2-4, with D uncertain. The end of the DNA is better explained by TRBJ2-7, so the J call may be wrong. Looked up from germline, CDR1 is MNHEY and CDR2 is SVGAGI. CDR3 length: 13 amino acids. CDR3 in DNA: TGTGCCAGCAGGGCGCCGGTGCGCAACGAGCAGTACTTC. It specifies CASRAPVRNEQYF.

This clonotype was found a few times. CDR3 DNA sequence: TGTGCCATCAGTGGGACTAGCGGGAGAGGAGAGACCCAGTACTTC. Translating it yields CAISGTSGRGETQYF. This chain connects TRBV10-3 to TRBJ2-5; 13 nucleotides align to TRBD2. Germline CDR1 ENHRY, CDR2 SYGVKD. The CDR3 is 15 amino acids. J lost 4 bases, V lost 4 bases, and 3 bases had no gene match.